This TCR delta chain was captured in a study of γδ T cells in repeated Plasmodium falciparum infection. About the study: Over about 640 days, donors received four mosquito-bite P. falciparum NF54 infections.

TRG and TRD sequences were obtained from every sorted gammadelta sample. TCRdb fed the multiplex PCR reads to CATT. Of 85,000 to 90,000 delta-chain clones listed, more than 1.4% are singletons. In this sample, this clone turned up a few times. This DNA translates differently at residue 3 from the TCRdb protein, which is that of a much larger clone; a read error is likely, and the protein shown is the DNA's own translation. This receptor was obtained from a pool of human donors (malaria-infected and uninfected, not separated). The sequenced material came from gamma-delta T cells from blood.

CDR3 in DNA: TGTGCCTATGACGGGATACAGGGAGCCGATAAACTCATCTTT. It encodes CAYDGIQGADKLIF. V is TRDV2 and J is TRDJ1, with 7 bases aligning to TRDD3. TCRdb carries no J gene annotation; the J gene was assigned here by matching the DNA with germline. CDR1 and CDR2 (germline): GEAIGNYY, EKD. This CDR3 spans 14 amino acids.